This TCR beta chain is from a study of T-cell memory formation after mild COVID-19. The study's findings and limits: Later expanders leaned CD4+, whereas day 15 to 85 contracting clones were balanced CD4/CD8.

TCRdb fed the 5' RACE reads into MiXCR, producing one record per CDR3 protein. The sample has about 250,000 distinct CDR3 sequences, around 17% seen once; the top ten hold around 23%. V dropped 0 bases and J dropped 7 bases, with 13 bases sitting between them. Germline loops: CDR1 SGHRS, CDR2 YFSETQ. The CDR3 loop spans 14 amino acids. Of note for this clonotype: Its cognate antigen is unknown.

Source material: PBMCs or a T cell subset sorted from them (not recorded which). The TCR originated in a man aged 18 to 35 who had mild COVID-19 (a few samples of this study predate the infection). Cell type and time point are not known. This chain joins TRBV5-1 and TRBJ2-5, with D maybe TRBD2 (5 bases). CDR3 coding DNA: TGCGCCAGCAGCTTGGGTAAGACTGCGGGGACCCAGTACTTC. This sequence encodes CASSLGKTAGTQYF. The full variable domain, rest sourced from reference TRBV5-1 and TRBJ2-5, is KAGVTQTPRYLIKTRGQQVTLSCSPISGHRSVSWYQQTPGQGLQFLFEYFSETQRNKGNFPGRFSGRQFSNSRSEMNVSTLELGDSALYLCASSLGKTAGTQYFGPGTRLLVL.